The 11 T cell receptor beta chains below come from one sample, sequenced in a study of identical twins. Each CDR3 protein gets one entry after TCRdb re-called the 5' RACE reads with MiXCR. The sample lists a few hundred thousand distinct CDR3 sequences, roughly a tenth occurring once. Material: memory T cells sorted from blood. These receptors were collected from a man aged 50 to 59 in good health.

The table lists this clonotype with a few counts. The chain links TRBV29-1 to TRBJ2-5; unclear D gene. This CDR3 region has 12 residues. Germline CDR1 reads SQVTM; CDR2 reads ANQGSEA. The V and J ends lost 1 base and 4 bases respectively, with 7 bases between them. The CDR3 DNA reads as TGCAGCGTTGAAGCTAGTGGAGAGACCCAGTACTTC. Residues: CSVEASGETQYF.

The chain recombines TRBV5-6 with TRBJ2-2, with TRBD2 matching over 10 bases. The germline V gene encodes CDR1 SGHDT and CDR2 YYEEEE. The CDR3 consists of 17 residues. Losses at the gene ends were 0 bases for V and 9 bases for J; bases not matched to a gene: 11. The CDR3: CASSLDPPSGGSRELFF. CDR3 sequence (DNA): TGTGCCAGCAGCTTGGACCCCCCTAGCGGGGGTTCCAGGGAGCTGTTTTTT.

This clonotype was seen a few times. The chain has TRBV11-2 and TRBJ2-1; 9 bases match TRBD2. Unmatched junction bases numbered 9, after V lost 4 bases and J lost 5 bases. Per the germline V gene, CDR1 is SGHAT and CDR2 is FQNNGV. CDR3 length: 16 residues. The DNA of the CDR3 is TGTGCCAGCAGCTCCCTGAAGCGGGGGGATAACAATGAGCAGTTCTTC. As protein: CASSSLKRGDNNEQFF.

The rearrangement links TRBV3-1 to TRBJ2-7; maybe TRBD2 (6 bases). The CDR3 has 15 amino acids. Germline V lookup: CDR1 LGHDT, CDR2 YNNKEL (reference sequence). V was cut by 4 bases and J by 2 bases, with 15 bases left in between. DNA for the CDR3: TGTGCCAGCAGCCTTAGCGGCGCAGGACCCTACGAGCAGTACTTC. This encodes CASSLSGAGPYEQYF.

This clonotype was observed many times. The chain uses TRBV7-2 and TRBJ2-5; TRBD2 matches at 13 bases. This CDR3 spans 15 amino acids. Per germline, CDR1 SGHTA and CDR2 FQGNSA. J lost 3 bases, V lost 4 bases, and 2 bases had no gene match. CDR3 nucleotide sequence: TGTGCCAGCAGCTCTGGACTAGCGGGAGAAGAGACCCAGTACTTC. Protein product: CASSSGLAGEETQYF.

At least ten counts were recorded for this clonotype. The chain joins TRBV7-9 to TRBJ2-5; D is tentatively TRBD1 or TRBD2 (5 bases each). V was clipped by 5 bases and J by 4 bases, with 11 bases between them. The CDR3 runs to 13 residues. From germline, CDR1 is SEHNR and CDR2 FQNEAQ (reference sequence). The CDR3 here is CASSRGTLETQYF. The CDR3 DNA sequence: TGTGCCAGCAGCCGAGGGACCCTAGAGACCCAGTACTTC.

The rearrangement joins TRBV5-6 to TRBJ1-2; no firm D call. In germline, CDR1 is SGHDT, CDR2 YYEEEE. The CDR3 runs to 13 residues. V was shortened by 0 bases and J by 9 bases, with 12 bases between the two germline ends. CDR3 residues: CASSLGVVSSYTF. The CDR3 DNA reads TGTGCCAGCAGCTTGGGAGTCGTATCTAGCTACACCTTC.

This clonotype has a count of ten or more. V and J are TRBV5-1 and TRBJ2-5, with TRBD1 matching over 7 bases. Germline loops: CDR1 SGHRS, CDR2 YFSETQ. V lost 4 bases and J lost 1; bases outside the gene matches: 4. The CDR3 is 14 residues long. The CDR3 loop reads CASSPGQVQETQYF. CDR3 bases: TGCGCCAGCAGCCCCGGACAGGTCCAAGAGACCCAGTACTTC.

The CDR3 DNA follows: TGCGCCAGTAGGAGCGGACAGGGGACAGAGACCCAGTACTTC. It translates to CASRSGQGTETQYF. The rearrangement joins TRBV5-1 to TRBJ2-5; the match to TRBD1 covers 9 bases. Germline-derived CDR1 and CDR2 are SGHRS and YFSETQ. The V and J ends lost 8 bases and 4 bases, in that order; junction bases with no gene match: 9. There are 14 residues in the CDR3.

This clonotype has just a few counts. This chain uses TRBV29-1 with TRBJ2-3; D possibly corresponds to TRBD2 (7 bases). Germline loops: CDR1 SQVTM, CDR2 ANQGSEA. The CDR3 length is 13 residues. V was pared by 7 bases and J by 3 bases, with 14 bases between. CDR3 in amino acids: CSGGGRATDTQYF. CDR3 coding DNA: TGCAGCGGGGGGGGGCGGGCGACAGATACGCAGTATTTT.

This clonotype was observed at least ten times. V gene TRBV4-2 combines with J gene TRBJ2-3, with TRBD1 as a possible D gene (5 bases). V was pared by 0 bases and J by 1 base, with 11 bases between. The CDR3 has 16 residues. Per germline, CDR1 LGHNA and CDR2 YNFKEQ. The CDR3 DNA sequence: TGTGCCAGCAGCCAAGATGTGGGGCTGGGCACAGATACGCAGTATTTT. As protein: CASSQDVGLGTDTQYF.